The clone carrying this TCR beta chain was seen many times. The data stem from a study of T cell repertoires in cytomegalovirus infection. In TCRdb, the reads were re-called with MiXCR into one record per CDR3 protein. This table has approximately 76,000 distinct CDR3 sequences, 3% to 4.5% appearing once. Germline V gives CDR1 SGHTA, CDR2 FQGNSA. The CDR3 totals 16 residues. V was trimmed by 5 bases and J by 4 bases, leaving 19 bases between them. The V and J genes are TRBV7-2 and TRBJ2-3, with TRBD1 as a possible D gene (5 bases). The specimen sequenced was PBMCs. The receptor's source is a human donor in good health (CMV status not recorded). Some clones in this sample may be carry-over from other donors' samples. The CDR3 region is CASSLDQGRVADTQYF. The CDR3 nucleotides read TGTGCCAGCAGCCTGGATCAGGGTAGAGTGGCAGATACGCAGTATTTT.